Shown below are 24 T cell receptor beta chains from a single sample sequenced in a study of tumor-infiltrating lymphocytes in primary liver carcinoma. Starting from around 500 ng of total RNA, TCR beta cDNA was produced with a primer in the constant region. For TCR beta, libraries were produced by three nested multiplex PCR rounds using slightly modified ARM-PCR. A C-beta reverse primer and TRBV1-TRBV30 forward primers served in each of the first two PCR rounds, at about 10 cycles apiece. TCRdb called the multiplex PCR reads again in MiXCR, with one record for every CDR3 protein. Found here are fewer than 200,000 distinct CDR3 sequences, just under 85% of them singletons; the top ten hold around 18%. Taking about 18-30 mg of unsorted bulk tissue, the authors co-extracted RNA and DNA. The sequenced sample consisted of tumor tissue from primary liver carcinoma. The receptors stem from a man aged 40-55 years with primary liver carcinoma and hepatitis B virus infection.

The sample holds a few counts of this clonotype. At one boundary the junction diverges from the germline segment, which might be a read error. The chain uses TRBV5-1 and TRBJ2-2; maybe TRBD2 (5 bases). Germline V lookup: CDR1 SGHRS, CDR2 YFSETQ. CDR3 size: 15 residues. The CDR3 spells CASNSPLRNTGELFF. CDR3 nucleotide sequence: TGCGCCAGCAACTCGCCTTTGCGAAACACCGGGGAGCTATTTTTT. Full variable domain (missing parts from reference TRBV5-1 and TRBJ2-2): KAGVTQTPRYLIKTRGQQVTLSCSPISGHRSVSWYQQTPGQGLQFLFEYFSETQRNKGNFPGRFSGRQFSNSRSEMNVSTLELGDSALYLCASNSPLRNTGELFFGEGSRLTVL.

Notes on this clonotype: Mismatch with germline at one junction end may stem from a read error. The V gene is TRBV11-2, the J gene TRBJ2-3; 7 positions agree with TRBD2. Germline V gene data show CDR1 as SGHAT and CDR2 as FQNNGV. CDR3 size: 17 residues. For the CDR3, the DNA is TGTGCCAGCAGCTTAGATCCGGGGGAGACTAGCACTAATACCCAGTATTTT. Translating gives CASSLDPGETSTNTQYF.

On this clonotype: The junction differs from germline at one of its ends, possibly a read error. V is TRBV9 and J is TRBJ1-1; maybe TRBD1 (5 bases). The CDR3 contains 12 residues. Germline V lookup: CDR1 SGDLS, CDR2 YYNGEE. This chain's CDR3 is CTSSPGGMEAFF. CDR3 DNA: TGTACCAGCAGCCCTGGGGGTATGGAAGCTTTCTTT.

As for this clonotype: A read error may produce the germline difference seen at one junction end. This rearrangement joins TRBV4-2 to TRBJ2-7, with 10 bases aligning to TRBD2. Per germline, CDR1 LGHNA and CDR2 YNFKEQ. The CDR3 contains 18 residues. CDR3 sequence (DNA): TGTGCCAGCGGCCAAAACTCCCCGAGTAGCGGGAGGAAACACGAGCTGTACTTC. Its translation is CASGQNSPSSGRKHELYF.

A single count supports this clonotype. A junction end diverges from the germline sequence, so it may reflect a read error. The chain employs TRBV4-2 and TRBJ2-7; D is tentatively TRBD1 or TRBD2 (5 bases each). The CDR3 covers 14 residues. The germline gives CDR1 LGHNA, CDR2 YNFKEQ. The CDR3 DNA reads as TGTGCCAGCAGACAAGGTCGGGGCCTATACGAGCAGTACTTC. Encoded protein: CASRQGRGLYEQYF.

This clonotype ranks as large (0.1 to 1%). CDR3 sequence (DNA): TGTGCCAGCAGCTCCGGACGGCTTTACGCGCGCGAGCAGTACTTC. Protein: CASSSGRLYAREQYF. The genes are TRBV11-2 and TRBJ2-7; D unresolved. V was pared by 4 bases and J by 6 bases, with 19 bases between. Germline CDR1 and CDR2: SGHAT and FQNNGV. The CDR3 extends over 15 amino acids.

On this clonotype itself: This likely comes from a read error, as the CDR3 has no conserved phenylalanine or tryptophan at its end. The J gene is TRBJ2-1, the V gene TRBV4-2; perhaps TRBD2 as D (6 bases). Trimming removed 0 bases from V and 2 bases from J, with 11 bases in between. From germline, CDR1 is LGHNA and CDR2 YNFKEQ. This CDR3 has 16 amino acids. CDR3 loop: CASSQDWGRTYNEQFS. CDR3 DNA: TGTGCCAGCAGCCAAGATTGGGGGAGGACCTACAATGAGCAGTTCTCC.

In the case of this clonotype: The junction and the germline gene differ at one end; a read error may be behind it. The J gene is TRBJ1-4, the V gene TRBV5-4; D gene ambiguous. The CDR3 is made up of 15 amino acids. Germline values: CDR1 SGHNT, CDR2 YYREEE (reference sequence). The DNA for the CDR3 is TGTGCCGGCAGCCCAGGCGGCGGAGCTAATGAAAAACTGTTTTTT. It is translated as CAGSPGGGANEKLFF.

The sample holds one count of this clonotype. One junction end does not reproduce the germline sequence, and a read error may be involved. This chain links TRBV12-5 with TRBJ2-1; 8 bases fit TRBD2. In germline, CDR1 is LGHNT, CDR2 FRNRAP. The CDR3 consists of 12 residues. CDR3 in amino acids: CASCPNGTRMSF. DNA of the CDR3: TGTGCTAGTTGTCCGAACGGGACTAGGATGTCCTTC.

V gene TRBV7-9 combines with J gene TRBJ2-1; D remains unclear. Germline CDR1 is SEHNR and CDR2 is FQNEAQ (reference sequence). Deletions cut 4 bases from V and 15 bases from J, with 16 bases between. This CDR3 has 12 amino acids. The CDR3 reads CASSSERGKLFF. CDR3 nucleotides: TGTGCCAGCAGCTCGGAGCGTGGTAAGCTGTTCTTC.

CDR3 in amino acids: CASMTGKTYGYTF. The CDR3 bases are TGTGCCAGCATGACAGGGAAGACCTATGGCTACACCTTC. The chain employs TRBV6-1 and TRBJ1-2; 7 bases map to TRBD1. V shed 7 bases, J shed 4 bases, and the junction held 6 bases outside the gene matches. The length of the CDR3 is 13 residues. Per germline, CDR1 MNHNS and CDR2 SASEGT.

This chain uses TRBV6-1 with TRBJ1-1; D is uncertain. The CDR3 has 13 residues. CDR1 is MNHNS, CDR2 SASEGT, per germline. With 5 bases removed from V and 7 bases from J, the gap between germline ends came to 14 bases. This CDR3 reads CASSQNIGSEAFF. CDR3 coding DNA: TGTGCCAGCAGTCAGAATATAGGCAGTGAAGCTTTCTTT.

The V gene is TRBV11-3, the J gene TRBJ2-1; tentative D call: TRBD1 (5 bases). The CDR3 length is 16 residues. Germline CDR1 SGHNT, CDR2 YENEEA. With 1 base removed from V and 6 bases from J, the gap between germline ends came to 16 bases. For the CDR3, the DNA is TGTGCCAGCAGCTTAGTTACTGGGGCAGACTGCAATGAGCAGTTCTTC. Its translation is CASSLVTGADCNEQFF.

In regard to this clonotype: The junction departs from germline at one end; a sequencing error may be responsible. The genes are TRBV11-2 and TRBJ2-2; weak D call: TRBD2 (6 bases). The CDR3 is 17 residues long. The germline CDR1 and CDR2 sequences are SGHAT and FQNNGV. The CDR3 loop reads CTSRKGDWTVNTGELIF. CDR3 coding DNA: TGTACCAGCAGAAAAGGGGACTGGACGGTGAACACCGGGGAGCTGATTTTT.

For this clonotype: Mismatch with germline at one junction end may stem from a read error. The CDR3 sequence: CASRYLTSPYEQYF. CDR3 in DNA: TGTGCCAGCCGTTACTTGACTAGCCCCTACGAGCAGTACTTC. This sequence joins TRBV6-2 or TRBV6-3 and TRBJ2-7; 7 nucleotides agree with TRBD2. The germline V gene encodes CDR1 MNHEY and CDR2 SVGEGT. The CDR3 is 14 residues long.

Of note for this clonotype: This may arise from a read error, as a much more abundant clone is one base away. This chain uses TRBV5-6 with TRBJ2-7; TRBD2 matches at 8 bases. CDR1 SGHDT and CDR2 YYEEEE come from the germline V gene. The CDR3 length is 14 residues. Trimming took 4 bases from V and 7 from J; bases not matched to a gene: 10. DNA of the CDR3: TGTGCCAGCAGCGGCGTAGCGGGAATTTTTGAGCAGTACTTC. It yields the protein CASSGVAGIFEQYF. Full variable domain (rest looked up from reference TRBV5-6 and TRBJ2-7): DAGVTQSPTHLIKTRGQQVTLRCSPKSGHDTVSWYQQALGQGPQFIFQYYEEEERQRGNFPDRFSGHQFPNYSSELNVNALLLGDSALYLCASSGVAGIFEQYFGPGTRLTVT.

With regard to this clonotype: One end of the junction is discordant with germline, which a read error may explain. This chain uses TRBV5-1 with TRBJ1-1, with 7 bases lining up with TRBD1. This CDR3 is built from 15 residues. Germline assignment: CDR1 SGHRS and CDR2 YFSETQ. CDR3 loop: CISSSRQGLNTEAFF. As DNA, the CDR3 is TGCATCAGCAGCTCCCGACAGGGACTGAACACTGAAGCTTTCTTC.

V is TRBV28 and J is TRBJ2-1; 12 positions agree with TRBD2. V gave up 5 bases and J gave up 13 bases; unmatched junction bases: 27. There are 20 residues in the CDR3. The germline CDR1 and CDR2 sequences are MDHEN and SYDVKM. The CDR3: CASSLRTSGISPGTGGRQFF. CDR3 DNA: TGTGCCAGCAGTCTGCGGACTAGCGGGATCAGCCCGGGGACCGGGGGTCGTCAGTTCTTC.

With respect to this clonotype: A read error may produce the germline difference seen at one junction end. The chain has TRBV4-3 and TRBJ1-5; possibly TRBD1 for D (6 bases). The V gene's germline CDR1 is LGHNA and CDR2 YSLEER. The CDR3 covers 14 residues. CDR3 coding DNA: TGCGCCAGCAGCCAAGATCGAGGGGGTCAGCCCCAACAATTT. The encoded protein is CASSQDRGGQPQQF.

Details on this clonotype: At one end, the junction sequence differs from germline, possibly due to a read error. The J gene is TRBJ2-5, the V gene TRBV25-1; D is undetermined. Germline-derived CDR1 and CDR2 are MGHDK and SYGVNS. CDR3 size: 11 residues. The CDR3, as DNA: TGTGCCAGAAGTGCACCTGAGACCCAGTACTTC. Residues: CARSAPETQYF.

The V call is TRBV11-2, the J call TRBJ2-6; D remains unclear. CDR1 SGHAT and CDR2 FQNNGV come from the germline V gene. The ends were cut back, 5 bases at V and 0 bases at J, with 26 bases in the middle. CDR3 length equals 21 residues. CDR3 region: CASSMGGEMGISLSGANVLTF. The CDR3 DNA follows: TGTGCCAGCAGCATGGGTGGAGAGATGGGCATTTCCCTCTCTGGGGCCAACGTCCTGACTTTC.

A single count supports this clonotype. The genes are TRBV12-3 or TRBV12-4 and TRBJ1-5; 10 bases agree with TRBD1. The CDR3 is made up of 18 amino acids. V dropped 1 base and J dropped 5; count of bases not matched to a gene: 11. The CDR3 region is CASSLGFFGTGDHQPQHF. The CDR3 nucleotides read TGTGCCAGCAGTTTAGGGTTTTTCGGGACAGGGGACCATCAGCCCCAGCATTTT.

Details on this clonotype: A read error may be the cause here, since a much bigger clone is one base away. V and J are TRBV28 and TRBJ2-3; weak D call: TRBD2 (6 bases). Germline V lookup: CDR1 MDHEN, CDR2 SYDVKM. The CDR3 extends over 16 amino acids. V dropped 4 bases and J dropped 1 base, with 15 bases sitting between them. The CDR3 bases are TGTGCCAGCAGTTGTCGACCCGTAGCGGGCACAGATACGCAGTATTTT. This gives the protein CASSCRPVAGTDTQYF.

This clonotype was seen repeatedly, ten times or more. CDR3 nucleotide sequence: TGTGCCAGCAGCTTCCTACGAGCTAGCGGGAGCACAGATACGCAGTATTTT. Its protein product is CASSFLRASGSTDTQYF. V gene TRBV7-2 combines with J gene TRBJ2-3, with TRBD2 matching 8 bases. The trim removed 3 bases at V and 0 bases at J, leaving 8 bases unmatched. There are 17 residues in the CDR3. Germline V lookup: CDR1 SGHTA, CDR2 FQGNSA.